Listed below are T cell receptor beta chains from one sample, sequenced in a study of vaccination and CD4 T cells after COVID-19. TCRdb ran MiXCR on the PCR reads and lists one entry per CDR3 protein. This sample has tens of thousands of distinct CDR3 sequences, with 67% found just once. Their specific antigens are unknown. The sample here was CD4+ T cells from blood, cultured in vitro, taken after SARS-CoV-2 vaccination. These receptors were taken from a human donor who received a COVID-19 vaccine. CDR3s include the opening cysteine and the closing phenylalanine or tryptophan. Size tells how often a clone was seen (once, few, many) or the class of an expanded clone, and some rows leave it out.

clone_size	j_call	v_call	cdr3_aa
.	TRBJ2-5	TRBV11-2	CASSSGLAGQETQYF
.	TRBJ1-1	TRBV5-1	CASSFRGVNTEAFF
.	TRBJ1-2	TRBV10-2	CASSTRRQVNYGYTF
.	TRBJ2-7	TRBV7-2	CASSQRASGGGYEQYF
few	TRBJ2-5	TRBV7-3	CASSLTANAGETQYF
.	TRBJ2-3	TRBV6-5	CASSYSRGDTQYF
.	TRBJ2-6	TRBV4-1	CASSQGTGTSGANVLTF
few	TRBJ2-3	TRBV12-3/TRBV12-4	CASSFSTDTQYF
.	TRBJ1-5	TRBV24-1	CATSDFYPSAGGHQPQHF
.	TRBJ2-2	TRBV7-9	CASSPRGVMDTGELFF
.	TRBJ2-2	TRBV30	CAWSVRYTGELFF
.	TRBJ1-3	TRBV19	CASSPDRGRGNTIYF
.	TRBJ2-5	TRBV6-1	CASSPRDRDQETQYF
few	TRBJ1-2	TRBV19	CASSIFGGELDGYTF
.	TRBJ1-2	TRBV20-1	CSARDRGQGIEANYGYTF
few	TRBJ1-2	TRBV30	CACHKGGLGYGYTF
.	TRBJ1-2	TRBV2	CASSSIGVGARYGYTF
few	TRBJ1-3	TRBV6-5	CASSFKRISGNTIYF
.	TRBJ2-1	TRBV20-1	CSAISGSYNEQFF
few	TRBJ1-1	TRBV20-1	CSARSADRLEAFF
.	TRBJ1-5	TRBV20-1	CSASERQINQPQHF
few	TRBJ1-2	TRBV30	CAWSGGENYGYTF
.	TRBJ1-1	TRBV20-1	CSAREDRLNTEAFF
.	TRBJ2-5	TRBV7-6	CASSLDYASGVETQYF
few	TRBJ2-5	TRBV11-2	CASDPDPDRQTQYF
.	TRBJ2-7	TRBV27	CASSRDRGRSYEQYF
.	TRBJ1-1	TRBV12-3/TRBV12-4	CASSNFGEDTEAFF
.	TRBJ1-3	TRBV19	CASVSRDRAGNTIYF
.	TRBJ2-3	TRBV5-1	CASKLTMTDTQYF
few	TRBJ2-5	TRBV7-9	CASSVRTGETQYF
.	TRBJ1-1	TRBV7-9	CASTTGGVNTEAFF
once	TRBJ1-6	TRBV24-1	CAKTGGPEAYNSPLHF
.	TRBJ2-3	TRBV4-2	CASSPRAGGPRGDTQYF
.	TRBJ1-1	TRBV7-9	CASSSTQGARNTEAFF
.	TRBJ2-5	TRBV6-1	CASQGQWTQETQYF
.	TRBJ1-1	TRBV7-9	CASSWTGGTEAFF
.	TRBJ1-6	TRBV7-8	CASSLGGPNRISYNSPLHF
.	TRBJ1-5	TRBV19	CASSQQTNQPQHF
.	TRBJ1-1	TRBV19	CASSYGQMNTEAFF
.	TRBJ1-1	TRBV27	CASSFSGVPLNTEAFF
.	TRBJ1-2	TRBV19	CASYTGTYGYTF
.	TRBJ1-3	TRBV6-5	CASSYSAESGNTIYF